The source of this TCR beta chain is a study of T cells in Graves' hyperthyroidism and ophthalmopathy. Study as a whole: It was at initial diagnosis, before any treatment, that peripheral blood was collected.

TCR beta CDR3 region amplification was performed from RNA transcripts. The HTBI set primed first-round TCR CDR3 RT-PCR. TCRdb re-derived calls from the multiplex PCR reads in MiXCR, one entry per CDR3 protein. The sample lists under 450,000 distinct CDR3 sequences, roughly a sixth occurring once. V lost 6 bases, J lost 6 bases, and 14 bases lay in between. The length of the CDR3 is 13 residues. Per the germline V gene, CDR1 is MNHNS and CDR2 is SASEGT. Uncontrolled infection, other autoimmune disease, pregnancy or lactation barred patients from enrollment. This clonotype was picked up many times. Sample: blood. This sequence joins TRBV6-1 and TRBJ1-2; the D gene is possibly TRBD1 (5 bases). This TCR came from a woman in her thirties with Graves' hyperthyroidism that later progressed to Graves' ophthalmopathy. The chain's CDR3 is CASRPQGIDGYTF. CDR3 nucleotide sequence: TGTGCCAGCAGGCCTCAGGGTATTGATGGCTACACCTTC.